One and the same sample provided the 16 T cell receptor beta chains below, sequenced in a study of early T cells in non-severe SARS-CoV-2 infection. MiXCR, run by TCRdb on the 5' RACE reads, gives a single entry per CDR3 protein. This sample has around 56,000 distinct CDR3 sequences, with less than 9.5% found just once. Here the sequenced sample was whole blood, taken at baseline. Receptors originate from an adult who was a healthcare worker with PCR-confirmed SARS-CoV-2 infection or an uninfected control (not recorded which).

This clonotype has only a few counts. This chain links TRBV7-8 with TRBJ1-3, with D unclear. This CDR3 contains 15 residues. CDR1 SGHVS and CDR2 FQNEAQ come from the germline V gene. V was pared by 1 base and J by 1 base, with 8 bases between. Written as DNA, the CDR3 is TGTGCCAGCAGCTTAGACCCGGGGTCTGGAAACACCATATATTTT. Translation gives CASSLDPGSGNTIYF.

This clonotype turned up a few times. The gene calls are TRBV11-3 and TRBJ2-1; TRBD1 aligns across 7 bases. The length of the CDR3 is 15 residues. Germline trimming cut 0 bases from V and 8 bases from J; bases unmatched to any gene: 7. Germline V gene lookup returns CDR1 SGHNT and CDR2 YENEEA. CDR3 in DNA: TGTGCCAGCAGCTTAGATTGGGGACAGTCCCATGAGCAGTTCTTC. The encoded protein is CASSLDWGQSHEQFF.

This clonotype appeared many times. This chain connects TRBV20-1 to TRBJ2-3; unclear D gene. Germline V gives CDR1 DFQATT, CDR2 SNEGSKA (reference sequence). There are 13 residues in the CDR3. V lost 3 bases and J 5 bases, leaving 12 bases between the germline ends. The CDR3 is CSASRFSVDTQYF. CDR3 bases: TGCAGTGCTAGTCGGTTTTCGGTAGATACGCAGTATTTT.

This chain links TRBV6-2 or TRBV6-3 with TRBJ1-1; D is unresolved. The germline CDR1 and CDR2 sequences are MNHEY and SVGEGT. The CDR3 loop spans 11 amino acids. The germline V and J ends were trimmed by 6 bases and 11 bases, with 13 bases remaining between them. The CDR3 sequence: CASSTNARAFF. CDR3 DNA: TGTGCCAGCAGCACCAACGCTAGGGCTTTCTTT.

This clonotype was found many times. The V and J genes are TRBV3-1 and TRBJ2-1; either TRBD1 or TRBD2 may supply D (6 bases each). Trimming removed 1 base at V and 6 bases at J, with 25 bases between. The CDR3 loop spans 19 amino acids. CDR1 and CDR2 from the germline V gene are LGHDT and YNNKEL (reference sequence). CDR3 coding DNA: TGTGCCAGCAGCCAAGGTGCAGGGGAGGCGACTACTCTCTTCAATGAGCAGTTCTTC. It specifies CASSQGAGEATTLFNEQFF.

This clonotype was detected ten times or more. This sequence joins TRBV4-3 and TRBJ2-3; D might be TRBD1 (5 bases). This CDR3 is 14 amino acids long. V lost 0 bases, J lost 4 bases, and 8 bases lay in between. Germline values: CDR1 LGHNA, CDR2 YSLEER. CDR3 sequence: CASSQEWGPDTQYF. CDR3 in DNA: TGCGCCAGCAGCCAAGAGTGGGGCCCAGATACGCAGTATTTT.

The chain uses TRBV7-2 and TRBJ1-1; D is ambiguous. CDR3 size: 14 residues. Trimming took off 6 bases at V and 5 bases at J, with 16 bases between the two ends. Looked up from germline, CDR1 is SGHTA and CDR2 is FQGNSA. The CDR3 bases are TGTGCCAGCAGTCGTATCCACATGGTGACTGAAGCTTTCTTT. Amino acid sequence: CASSRIHMVTEAFF.

At least ten counts were recorded for this clonotype. The gene calls are TRBV20-1 and TRBJ2-3; possibly TRBD2 for D (5 bases). Per germline, CDR1 DFQATT and CDR2 SNEGSKA (reference sequence). The V end was cut by 3 bases, the J end by 0 bases, with 10 bases between. The CDR3 is 14 residues long. In nucleotides, the CDR3 is TGCAGTGCTAGTTCGTGGACTAGCACAGATACGCAGTATTTT. Translation: CSASSWTSTDTQYF.

The chain couples TRBV7-2 to TRBJ2-3; possibly TRBD2 for D (6 bases). Germline V gene sequence: CDR1 SGHTA, CDR2 FQGNSA. This CDR3 comprises 16 residues. Trimming took off 5 bases at V and 5 bases at J, with 20 bases between the two ends. CDR3 protein: CASSGGFRGAGDTQYF. In DNA form, the CDR3 reads TGTGCCAGCAGCGGAGGGTTTAGGGGTGCAGGAGATACGCAGTATTTT.

The rearrangement links TRBV20-1 to TRBJ1-6; weak D call: TRBD1 (5 bases). The ends were cut back, 4 bases at V and 0 bases at J, with 10 bases in the middle. Germline V gene sequence: CDR1 DFQATT, CDR2 SNEGSKA (reference sequence). CDR3 length: 15 amino acids. CDR3 coding DNA: TGCAGTGCTATATGGGGGACCTCCTATAATTCACCCCTCCACTTT. It yields the protein CSAIWGTSYNSPLHF.

This clonotype was counted at least ten times. The chain carries TRBV9 and TRBJ1-1; no clear D gene. The CDR3 spans 19 residues. The germline CDR1 and CDR2 sequences are SGDLS and YYNGEE. Trimming pared 4 bases from V and 1 base from J, leaving 26 bases between. CDR3 loop: CASSPKSWGRRGPNTEAFF. CDR3 in DNA: TGTGCCAGCAGCCCGAAGTCCTGGGGTCGTAGAGGACCGAACACTGAAGCTTTCTTT. Full variable domain (rest looked up from reference TRBV9 and TRBJ1-1): DSGVTQTPKHLITATGQRVTLRCSPRSGDLSVYWYQQSLDQGLQFLIQYYNGEERAKGNILERFSAQQFPDLHSELNLSSLELGDSALYFCASSPKSWGRRGPNTEAFFGQGTRLTVV.

In this sample, this clonotype turned up many times. J is TRBJ2-5 and V is TRBV20-1; the match to TRBD1 covers 7 bases. Germline trimming cut 4 bases from V and 2 bases from J; bases unmatched to any gene: 4. Per germline, CDR1 DFQATT and CDR2 SNEGSKA (reference sequence). This CDR3 has 13 residues. The CDR3 region has the DNA TGCAGTGCTACCAGGGGGTGGCAAGAGACCCAGTACTTC. This translates into CSATRGWQETQYF.

This chain uses TRBV28 with TRBJ1-1; D not certain. Germline V gene data show CDR1 as MDHEN and CDR2 as SYDVKM. The V gene lost 4 bases and the J gene lost 13 bases, with 16 bases spanning the gap. CDR3 size: 12 residues. The CDR3 protein is CASSYPGRRVFF. The CDR3 DNA reads TGTGCCAGCAGTTACCCGGGGAGAAGGGTTTTCTTT.

The rearrangement joins TRBV20-1 to TRBJ2-1; D unresolved. Germline lookup yields CDR1 DFQATT and CDR2 SNEGSKA (reference sequence). The CDR3 sequence is 13 residues long. V lost 0 bases to trimming and J lost 8 bases, with 11 bases between them. The CDR3 DNA follows: TGCAGTGCTAGAGATAATAGTCAGGATGAGCAGTTCTTC. Amino acid sequence: CSARDNSQDEQFF.

This chain links TRBV6-2 or TRBV6-3 with TRBJ2-7; D may be TRBD2 (6 bases). The CDR3 is 18 residues long. Per the germline V gene, CDR1 is MNHEY and CDR2 is SVGEGT. Deletions cut 4 bases from V and 6 bases from J, with 28 bases between. The CDR3 nucleotides are TGTGCCAGCAGTTTCTCATCAGGTTGGGACTTGGTCGGTTCCGAGCAGTACTTC. It codes for CASSFSSGWDLVGSEQYF.

This clonotype was seen more than once but under ten times. The J gene is TRBJ2-7, the V gene TRBV4-1; D is ambiguous. V dropped 0 bases and J dropped 2 bases, with 5 bases sitting between them. Germline lookup yields CDR1 MGHRA and CDR2 YSYEKL. The CDR3 is 13 residues long. The CDR3 DNA reads as TGCGCCAGCAGCCAAGATCTACCCTACGAGCAGTACTTC. Its protein product is CASSQDLPYEQYF.